The 32 T cell receptor beta chains below all came from one sample that was sequenced in a study of beta chain features in type 1 diabetes. The study reverse transcribed the entire isolated RNA, so it sequenced expressed TCRB transcripts. The method was immunoSEQ multiplex PCR; TCRdb's version includes in-frame clones alone and lacks a portion of them. The sample comprises under 250,000 clones, roughly 14% of which are singletons, and 0.025% to 0.03% rests with the top ten. What was sequenced was naive CD4+ T cells from blood. These receptors originate from a woman aged 35 to 49 in good health.

This clone was observed many times. CDR3 region: CASSRGRGSPLHF. Written as DNA, the CDR3 is TGCGCCAGCAGTCGGGGTAGGGGTTCACCCCTCCACTTT. The chain recombines TRBV23-1 with TRBJ1-6, with D tentatively TRBD1 (5 bases). TRBV23-1 is designated an ORF whose function remains uncertain. With 4 bases removed from V and 9 bases from J, the gap between germline ends came to 10 bases. This CDR3 has 13 amino acids.

The gene calls are TRBV6-6 and TRBJ2-7; 11 nucleotides match TRBD2. Germline V CDR1 and CDR2: MNHNY, SVGAGI (reference sequence). With 7 bases clipped from V and 1 base from J, the junction kept 6 bases outside the gene matches. The CDR3 is 15 residues long. In DNA, the CDR3 is TGTGCCAGCAAGAAGGGACTAGCGGATTCCTACGAGCAGTACTTC. Amino acids: CASKKGLADSYEQYF.

The genes are TRBV9 and TRBJ2-1; possible D gene TRBD2, 5 bases. V lost 0 bases to trimming and J lost 5 bases, with 12 bases between them. The CDR3 loop spans 15 amino acids. From germline, CDR1 is SGDLS and CDR2 YYNGEE. The CDR3 protein is CASSVEARGNNEQFF. The CDR3 coding sequence is TGTGCCAGCAGCGTAGAGGCGAGAGGGAACAATGAGCAGTTCTTC. The full variable domain, rest sourced from reference TRBV9 and TRBJ2-1, is DSGVTQTPKHLITATGQRVTLRCSPRSGDLSVYWYQQSLDQGLQFLIQYYNGEERAKGNILERFSAQQFPDLHSELNLSSLELGDSALYFCASSVEARGNNEQFFGPGTRLTVL.

J is TRBJ2-1 and V is TRBV19, with D maybe TRBD2 (6 bases). This CDR3 region has 16 residues. V was trimmed by 3 bases and J by 6 bases, leaving 18 bases between them. Germline V gives CDR1 LNHDA, CDR2 SQIVND (reference sequence). The CDR3 DNA follows: TGTGCCAGTAGTATCGGGGGACTCTGGAGTATCAATGAGCAGTTCTTC. This translates into CASSIGGLWSINEQFF.

This clone was observed a handful of times. The rearrangement links TRBV6-5 to TRBJ2-3; 10 positions agree with TRBD2. The V gene's germline CDR1 is MNHEY and CDR2 SVGAGI. V dropped 2 bases and J dropped 4; count of bases not matched to a gene: 6. This CDR3 region has 16 residues. CDR3 nucleotide sequence: TGTGCCAGCAGTTACCGTAGCGGGGGGCGCCCAGATACGCAGTATTTT. Its protein product is CASSYRSGGRPDTQYF.

This clone has at least ten counts. V usage is TRBV29-1 and J usage is TRBJ1-2, with TRBD1 identical over 8 bases. CDR3 length equals 13 residues. Germline V gene sequence: CDR1 SQVTM, CDR2 ANQGSEA. V dropped 6 bases and J dropped 4; count of bases not matched to a gene: 7. DNA of the CDR3: TGCAGCGTCTCCGGACAGGGCCTCTATGGCTACACCTTC. Protein sequence: CSVSGQGLYGYTF.

This clone occurred a few times. The V gene is TRBV29-1, the J gene TRBJ1-5; tentatively, D is TRBD1 (5 bases). The V and J ends lost 4 bases and 3 bases respectively, with 10 bases between them. The CDR3 has 13 residues. The germline V gene encodes CDR1 SQVTM and CDR2 ANQGSEA. The CDR3 nucleotides read TGCAGCGTTGGGCAGGGAACCAATCAGCCCCAGCATTTT. This gives the protein CSVGQGTNQPQHF.

In this sample, this clone turned up a few times. The chain recombines TRBV21-1 with TRBJ2-2; the DNA was not compared with TRBD1, the D call given in the table. TRBV21-1 is an annotated pseudogene. This CDR3 region has 13 residues. CDR3 DNA: TGTGCCAGCAACACAGGGATTACCGGGGAGCTGTTTTTT. Protein product: CASNTGITGELFF.

This clone was found a few times. This rearrangement joins TRBV2 to TRBJ2-7; TRBD1 might be the D (5 bases). V was trimmed by 5 bases and J by 2 bases, leaving 7 bases between them. This CDR3 spans 12 amino acids. CDR1 and CDR2 (germline): SNHLY, FYNNEI. The CDR3 DNA is TGTGCCAGCAGTTTGACAGCCTACGAGCAGTACTTC. Translated, it gives CASSLTAYEQYF.

The V gene is TRBV18, the J gene TRBJ2-1, with D maybe TRBD2 (5 bases). V was clipped by 6 bases and J by 8 bases, with 11 bases between them. CDR1 and CDR2 from the germline V gene are KGHSH and LQKENI. The CDR3 extends over 12 amino acids. The CDR3 nucleotides are TGTGCCAGCTCGGGGAGTCTCGATGAGCAGTTCTTC. Translated: CASSGSLDEQFF.

The J gene is TRBJ1-1, the V gene TRBV6-1, with TRBD1 matching 8 bases. The CDR3 totals 13 residues. V was pared by 6 bases and J by 0 bases, with 0 bases of the junction left unmatched. In germline, CDR1 is MNHNS, CDR2 SASEGT. The CDR3 DNA is TGTGCCAGCAGGGACAGGGTGAACACTGAAGCTTTCTTT. Its translation: CASRDRVNTEAFF.

This clone was observed once. This chain joins TRBV27 and TRBJ1-2, with 8 bases lining up with TRBD1. The trim removed 0 bases at V and 4 bases at J, leaving 7 bases unmatched. The CDR3 is 16 amino acids. Germline CDR1 reads MNHEY; CDR2 reads SMNVEV (reference sequence). CDR3 in amino acids: CASSLSRTGTTYGYTF. CDR3 sequence (DNA): TGTGCCAGCAGTTTATCCCGGACAGGGACCACCTATGGCTACACCTTC.

This clone was counted only a few times. The genes are TRBV7-6 and TRBJ2-3; D gene uncertain. Trimming stripped 5 bases from V and 2 bases from J, with 8 bases between. The CDR3 consists of 13 residues. Germline loops: CDR1 SGHVS, CDR2 FNYEAQ. The CDR3 nucleotides are TGTGCCAGCAGCGCTACGTACACAGATACGCAGTATTTT. Translating gives CASSATYTDTQYF.

This clone was seen a handful of times. The chain joins TRBV6-1 to TRBJ2-5; D is perhaps TRBD2 (5 bases). CDR1 MNHNS and CDR2 SASEGT come from the germline V gene. This CDR3 region has 14 residues. With 7 bases removed from V and 5 bases from J, the gap between germline ends came to 17 bases. Here the CDR3 reads CASTGYSRVETQYF. CDR3 in DNA: TGTGCCAGCACGGGATACAGCCGGGTGGAGACCCAGTACTTC.

DNA for the CDR3: TGTGCCAGCAGCTCACCGTCGGGTACGCAGTATTTT. It codes for CASSSPSGTQYF. This chain links TRBV6-5 with TRBJ2-3; D is undetermined. The CDR3 extends over 12 amino acids. Trimming stripped 6 bases from V and 8 bases from J, with 12 bases between. Per the germline V gene, CDR1 is MNHEY and CDR2 is SVGAGI.

This clone has only a few counts. The V call is TRBV5-4, the J call TRBJ1-1, with 7 bases lining up with TRBD1. V lost 5 bases and J lost 1; bases outside the gene matches: 8. This CDR3 has 15 amino acids. Germline CDR1 and CDR2: SGHNT and YYREEE (reference sequence). In DNA form, the CDR3 reads TGTGCCAGCAGAGACCGACAGGGCCAGAACACTGAAGCTTTCTTT. Its protein is CASRDRQGQNTEAFF.

This clone was seen more than once but under ten times. This chain links TRBV11-2 with TRBJ2-3; TRBD2 matches 13 bases. V trimming: 4 bases; J trimming: 4 bases; junction bases outside the gene matches: 8. The CDR3 loop spans 17 amino acids. CDR1 SGHAT and CDR2 FQNNGV come from the germline V gene. The CDR3 region is CASSSRLAGGRADTQYF. CDR3 bases: TGTGCCAGCAGCTCCCGACTAGCGGGGGGAAGAGCAGATACGCAGTATTTT.

The gene calls are TRBV5-8 and TRBJ2-1, with D perhaps TRBD1 (5 bases). CDR3 length: 16 amino acids. Trimming cost V 4 bases and J 8 bases, with 22 bases left between them. Germline CDR1 and CDR2: SGHTS and YDEGEE. DNA for the CDR3: TGTGCCAGCAGCACCTACCTAGGGGCCGGGTTTGATGAGCAGTTCTTC. It is translated as CASSTYLGAGFDEQFF.

V is TRBV6-5 and J is TRBJ2-5, with 7 bases lining up with TRBD1. Germline V CDR1 and CDR2: MNHEY, SVGAGI. V lost 8 bases and J lost 1; bases outside the gene matches: 7. The CDR3 totals 14 residues. In DNA, the CDR3 is TGTGCCAGCGGGCGAGGACAGGCCCAAGAGACCCAGTACTTC. This sequence encodes CASGRGQAQETQYF.

The sample holds a few counts of this clone. The chain joins TRBV16 to TRBJ1-5; a possible D gene is TRBD1 (6 bases). The germline V gene has CDR1 KGHSY and CDR2 FQNENV. The CDR3 covers 15 residues. V lost 2 bases, J lost 0 bases, and 8 bases lay in between. As DNA, the CDR3 is TGTGCCAGCAGCCAAGTGACAGGTAGCAATCAGCCCCAGCATTTT. Its protein product is CASSQVTGSNQPQHF.

This clone was observed a few times. This chain uses TRBV5-1 with TRBJ2-3, with D tentatively TRBD1 (6 bases). CDR1 and CDR2 (germline): SGHRS, YFSETQ. V lost 6 bases and J 3 bases, leaving 20 bases between the germline ends. The CDR3 runs to 16 residues. The CDR3 nucleotides are TGCGCCAGCAAAGGGAACAGGGATTTTTTGACAGATACGCAGTATTTT. It yields the protein CASKGNRDFLTDTQYF.

The chain uses TRBV27 and TRBJ2-1; 8 bases fit TRBD2. The V and J ends lost 4 bases and 1 base, in that order; junction bases with no gene match: 15. Looked up from germline, CDR1 is MNHEY and CDR2 is SMNVEV (reference sequence). The length of the CDR3 is 19 residues. As DNA, the CDR3 is TGTGCCAGCAGTTCCCATAAACCGGGACTAGGGAGGTCCTACAATGAGCAGTTCTTC. The encoded protein is CASSSHKPGLGRSYNEQFF.

The chain joins TRBV6-4 to TRBJ2-3, with D maybe TRBD2 (5 bases). CDR3 length equals 15 residues. Trimming removed 2 bases from V and 2 bases from J, with 11 bases in between. CDR1 is MRHNA and CDR2 is SNTAGT in the germline V gene. CDR3 bases: TGTGCCAGCAGTGACAATGGACTTCCCACAGATACGCAGTATTTT. Translation gives CASSDNGLPTDTQYF.

This clone was observed at least ten times. V and J are TRBV28 and TRBJ1-6; D possibly corresponds to TRBD1 (6 bases). The germline CDR1 and CDR2 sequences are MDHEN and SYDVKM. Trimming shortened V by 7 bases and J by 5 bases, and 12 bases separated the two germline ends. The CDR3 is 14 amino acids. CDR3 bases: TGTGCCAGCATCGGAGGGGGGGATAATTCACCCCTCCACTTT. This gives the protein CASIGGGDNSPLHF.

The table lists this clone with a few counts. This chain links TRBV7-2 with TRBJ2-5; TRBD1 is a possible D gene (5 bases). V was pared by 5 bases and J by 5 bases, with 15 bases between. The CDR3 spans 14 residues. Germline V gene lookup returns CDR1 SGHTA and CDR2 FQGNSA. CDR3 region: CASSRTSLEETQYF. The CDR3 DNA reads TGTGCCAGCAGCAGGACATCCCTTGAGGAGACCCAGTACTTC. Together with reference TRBV7-2 and TRBJ2-5, the CDR3 gives the full variable domain: GAGVSQSPSNKVTEKGKDVELRCDPISGHTALYWYRQSLGQGLEFLIYFQGNSAPDKSGLPSDRFSAERTGGSVSTLTIQRTQQEDSAVYLCASSRTSLEETQYFGPGTRLLVL.

This clone has more than one count but fewer than ten. This rearrangement joins TRBV6-6 to TRBJ2-7; TRBD2 aligns across 11 bases. CDR3 length equals 16 residues. In germline, CDR1 is MNHNY, CDR2 SVGAGI (reference sequence). Trimming cost V 2 bases and J 2 bases; bases outside gene matches: 5. The CDR3 region has the DNA TGTGCCAGCAGTTACCAGATAGCGGGGGGGACCTACGAGCAGTACTTC. Amino acids: CASSYQIAGGTYEQYF.

The chain uses TRBV19 and TRBJ1-5; D uncertain. Between the trimmed V and J ends, which lost 5 bases and 6 bases, there was a span of 11 bases. The CDR3 has 13 residues. Germline lookup yields CDR1 LNHDA and CDR2 SQIVND (reference sequence). CDR3 nucleotides: TGTGCCAGTAGTTGGCAGGCCGGTCAGCCCCAGCATTTT. Residues: CASSWQAGQPQHF.

The V call is TRBV6-5, the J call TRBJ2-7; TRBD2 aligns across 11 bases. This CDR3 is built from 16 residues. V lost 0 bases to trimming and J lost 6 bases; unmatched junction nucleotides: 7. Germline CDR1 and CDR2: MNHEY and SVGAGI. The CDR3 coding sequence is TGTGCCAGCAGTTACTCTGGGCTAGCGGGGGGTTTCGAGCAGTACTTC. Protein sequence: CASSYSGLAGGFEQYF.

The J gene is TRBJ2-7, the V gene TRBV7-8; D is undetermined. Germline CDR1 and CDR2: SGHVS and FQNEAQ. The CDR3 sequence is 14 residues long. Between the trimmed V and J ends, which lost 7 bases and 6 bases, there was a span of 19 bases. The chain's CDR3 is CASTLSRWVGEQYF. For the CDR3, the DNA is TGTGCCAGCACCCTTAGCCGGTGGGTCGGCGAGCAGTACTTC.

This clone has just a few counts. The rearrangement joins TRBV7-6 to TRBJ2-3, with 13 bases matching TRBD2. Germline trimming cut 2 bases from V and 6 bases from J; bases unmatched to any gene: 5. This CDR3 is built from 16 residues. Germline CDR1 reads SGHVS; CDR2 reads FNYEAQ. CDR3 amino acids: CASSLLTSGGLDTQYF. CDR3 sequence (DNA): TGTGCCAGCAGCTTATTGACTAGCGGGGGGTTGGATACGCAGTATTTT.

The chain uses TRBV9 and TRBJ2-2; TRBD2 aligns across 7 bases. Trimming cost V 3 bases and J 0 bases; bases outside gene matches: 5. CDR1 SGDLS and CDR2 YYNGEE come from the germline V gene. The CDR3 loop spans 16 amino acids. In DNA, the CDR3 is TGTGCCAGCAGCGCATCGACTAGCCCGAACACCGGGGAGCTGTTTTTT. This translates into CASSASTSPNTGELFF. The full variable domain, rest sourced from reference TRBV9 and TRBJ2-2, is DSGVTQTPKHLITATGQRVTLRCSPRSGDLSVYWYQQSLDQGLQFLIQYYNGEERAKGNILERFSAQQFPDLHSELNLSSLELGDSALYFCASSASTSPNTGELFFGEGSRLTVL.

This clone was found a few times. The chain employs TRBV2 and TRBJ1-5; 8 bases map to TRBD1. Germline V gives CDR1 SNHLY, CDR2 FYNNEI. The CDR3 totals 14 residues. V shed 5 bases and J 2 bases; nucleotides not matched to a gene: 2. DNA of the CDR3: TGTGCCAGCAGTCCGGACAGGGGCAATCAGCCCCAGCATTTT. It encodes CASSPDRGNQPQHF. Variable domain in full (rest from reference TRBV2 and TRBJ1-5): EPEVTQTPSHQVTQMGQEVILRCVPISNHLYFYWYRQILGQKVEFLVSFYNNEISEKSEIFDDQFSVERPDGSNFTLKIRSTKLEDSAMYFCASSPDRGNQPQHFGDGTRLSIL.